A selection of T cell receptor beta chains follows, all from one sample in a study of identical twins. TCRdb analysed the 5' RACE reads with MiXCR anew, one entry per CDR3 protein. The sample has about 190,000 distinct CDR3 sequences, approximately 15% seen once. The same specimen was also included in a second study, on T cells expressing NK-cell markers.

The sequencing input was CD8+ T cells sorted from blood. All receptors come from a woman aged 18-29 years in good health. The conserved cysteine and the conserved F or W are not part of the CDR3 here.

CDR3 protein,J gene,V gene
AWSLTSGKETQY,TRBJ2-5,TRBV30
ASSSGSGSLYEQY,TRBJ2-7,TRBV5-1
ASSGRTGSSYGYT,TRBJ1-2,TRBV6-1
ASSLTRGGGVEETQY,TRBJ2-5,TRBV9
SGTYTAHSTDTQY,TRBJ2-3,TRBV20-1
AISGGENIQY,TRBJ2-4,TRBV10-3
ASSYPDRAPDEQF,TRBJ2-1,TRBV6-5
ASSQAPTGRGGYT,TRBJ1-2,TRBV3-1
ASSRQGNEQF,TRBJ2-1,TRBV4-1
ASSLLSDGYT,TRBJ1-2,TRBV11-2
ASSSEKVPGELF,TRBJ2-2,TRBV7-9
ASRHREEETQY,TRBJ2-5,TRBV3-1
ASSPPVIRNEQF,TRBJ2-1,TRBV5-5
ASRQITDTQY,TRBJ2-3,TRBV6-2/TRBV6-3
ASSQDWGTPNYGYT,TRBJ1-2,TRBV14
ASSPASGGDKETQY,TRBJ2-5,TRBV7-9